This T cell receptor (beta chain) emerged from a study of T cell responses to AZD1222 COVID-19 vaccine. The CDR3 runs to 20 residues. Germline-derived CDR1 and CDR2 are SNHLY and FYNNEI. Trimming cost V 4 bases and J 0 bases; bases outside gene matches: 17. Produced via immunoSEQ multiplex PCR; TCRdb's table is partial and in-frame only. The table lists around 99,000 clones, 91% of them singletons, with around 8.6% in the top ten. The sample was peripheral blood, taken 28 days after the second AZD1222 dose. This sequence originates from an adult who received the AZD1222 COVID-19 vaccine. The gene calls are TRBV2 and TRBJ2-3, with 9 bases identical to TRBD2. This chain's CDR3 is CASSVPPPRAGGKSTDTQYF. The CDR3 coding sequence is TGTGCCAGCAGTGTCCCCCCCCCTAGGGCGGGAGGGAAGAGCACAGATACGCAGTATTTT. Combining the CDR3 with reference TRBV2 and TRBJ2-3 gives the whole variable domain EPEVTQTPSHQVTQMGQEVILRCVPISNHLYFYWYRQILGQKVEFLVSFYNNEISEKSEIFDDQFSVERPDGSNFTLKIRSTKLEDSAMYFCASSVPPPRAGGKSTDTQYFGPGTRLTVL.